This T cell receptor beta chain was captured in a study of blood T cell repertoires in COVID-19. This clone has only one observation. Sequenced by immunoSEQ multiplex PCR; TCRdb stores in-frame clones only, minus some. The table has under 95,000 clones, approximately 83% seen once. The CDR3 has 16 residues. CDR1 is SGHRS and CDR2 is YFSETQ in the germline V gene. The V and J ends lost 4 bases and 4 bases, in that order; junction bases with no gene match: 12. The TCR was taken from a woman of 80 years or more with active or convalescent COVID-19. This chain joins TRBV5-1 and TRBJ2-7; 9 nucleotides agree with TRBD1. The specimen sequenced was peripheral blood. CDR3 bases: TGCGCCAGCAGCCCGCGGCCGGGACAGGGAGGTTACGAGCAGTACTTC. Encoded protein: CASSPRPGQGGYEQYF.